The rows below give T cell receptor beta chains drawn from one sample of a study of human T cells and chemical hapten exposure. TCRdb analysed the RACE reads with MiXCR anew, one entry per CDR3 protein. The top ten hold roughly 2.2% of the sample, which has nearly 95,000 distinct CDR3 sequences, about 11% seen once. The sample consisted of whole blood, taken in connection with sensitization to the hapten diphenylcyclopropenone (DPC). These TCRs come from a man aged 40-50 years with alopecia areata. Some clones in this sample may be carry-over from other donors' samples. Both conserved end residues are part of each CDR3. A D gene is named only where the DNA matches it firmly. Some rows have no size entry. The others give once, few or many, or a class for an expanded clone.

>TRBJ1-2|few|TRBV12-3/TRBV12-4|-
CASSLIVGYGYTF
TGTGCCAGCAGTTTAATTGTCGGATATGGCTACACCTTC
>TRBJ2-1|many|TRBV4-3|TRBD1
CASSQDLGVPDRGSYNEQFF
TGCGCCAGCAGCCAAGATCTCGGGGTTCCTGACAGGGGCTCCTACAATGAGCAGTTCTTC
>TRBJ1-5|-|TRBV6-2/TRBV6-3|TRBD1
CASVPPGGDQPQHF
TGTGCCAGCGTACCCCCAGGGGGGGATCAGCCCCAGCATTTT
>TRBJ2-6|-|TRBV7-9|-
CASSLRQGLWANVLTF
TGTGCCAGCAGCTTAAGGCAGGGTCTGTGGGCCAACGTCCTGACTTTC
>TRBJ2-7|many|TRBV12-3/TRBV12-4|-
CASSPGVHEQYF
TGTGCCAGCAGCCCTGGGGTGCACGAGCAGTACTTC
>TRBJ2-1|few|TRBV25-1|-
CASSGGTRSSYNEQFF
TGTGCCAGCAGTGGCGGGACTCGGAGCTCCTACAATGAGCAGTTCTTC
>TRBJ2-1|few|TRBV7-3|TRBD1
CASSSPGQSNEQFF
TGTGCCAGCAGCTCACCGGGACAGTCGAATGAGCAGTTCTTC
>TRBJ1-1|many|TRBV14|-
CASSQDQGREDTEAFF
TGTGCCAGCAGCCAAGATCAAGGCAGGGAAGACACTGAAGCTTTCTTT
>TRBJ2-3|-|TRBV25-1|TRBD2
CASSISTSGRQGTLPDTQYF
TGTGCCAGCAGTATCTCGACTAGCGGGAGACAAGGCACGCTTCCAGATACGCAGTATTTT
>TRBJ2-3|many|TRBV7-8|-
CASRSRGADTQYF
TGTGCCAGCAGGTCCCGAGGGGCGGATACGCAGTATTTT
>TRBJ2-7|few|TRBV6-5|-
CASSRTQFYEQYF
TGTGCCAGCAGCCGGACACAATTCTACGAGCAGTACTTC
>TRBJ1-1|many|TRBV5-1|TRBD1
CASSVQGQGTEAFF
TGCGCCAGCAGCGTACAGGGGCAGGGGACTGAAGCTTTCTTT
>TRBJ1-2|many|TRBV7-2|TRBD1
CASSRFNRGANYGYTF
TGTGCCAGCAGCCGATTTAACAGGGGGGCTAACTATGGCTACACCTTC
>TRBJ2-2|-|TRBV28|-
CASRRTGTNTGELFF
TGTGCCAGCAGGAGAACAGGGACGAACACCGGGGAGCTGTTTTTT
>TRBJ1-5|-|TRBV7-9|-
CASSSALTANNQPQHF
TGTGCCAGCAGCTCAGCGTTGACCGCCAACAATCAGCCCCAGCATTTT
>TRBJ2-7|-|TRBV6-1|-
CASSEAFNYEQYF
TGTGCCAGCAGTGAAGCGTTCAATTACGAGCAGTACTTC
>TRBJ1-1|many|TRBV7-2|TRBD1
CASSLDRDTEAFF
TGTGCCAGCAGCCTCGACAGGGACACTGAAGCTTTCTTT
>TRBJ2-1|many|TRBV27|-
CASSSGTTYNEQFF
TGTGCCAGCAGTAGCGGGACAACTTACAATGAGCAGTTCTTC
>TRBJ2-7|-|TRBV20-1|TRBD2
CSARYSGSGEQYF
TGCAGTGCTAGATATAGCGGGAGCGGGGAGCAGTACTTC
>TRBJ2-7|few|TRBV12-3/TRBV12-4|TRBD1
CASRIKDRVIYYEQYF
TGTGCCAGCAGGATTAAGGACAGGGTAATTTACTACGAGCAGTACTTC
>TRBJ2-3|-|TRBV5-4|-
CASSSLGTYTDTQYF
TGTGCCAGCAGCTCCCTGGGGACTTATACAGATACGCAGTATTTT
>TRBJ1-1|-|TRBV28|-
CASRGGLEAFF
TGTGCCAGCAGAGGGGGGCTTGAAGCTTTCTTT
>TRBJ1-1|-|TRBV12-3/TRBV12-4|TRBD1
CASKATDRANEAFF
TGTGCCAGCAAGGCTACCGACAGGGCCAATGAAGCTTTCTTT
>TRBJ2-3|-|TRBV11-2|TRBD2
CASSRGPLPRIGLAGDLMDTQYF
TGTGCCAGCAGCCGGGGCCCCCTCCCTCGAATCGGACTAGCGGGCGATCTGATGGATACGCAGTATTTT
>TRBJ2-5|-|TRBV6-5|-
CASSQDLKTPTQYF
TGTGCCAGCAGTCAGGATCTTAAGACGCCGACCCAGTACTTC
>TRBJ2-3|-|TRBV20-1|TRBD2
CSASQREPRLADF
TGCAGTGCTAGCCAGCGGGAGCCCCGACTCGCAGATTTT
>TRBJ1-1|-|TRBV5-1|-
CASSPGSRGDTEAFF
TGCGCCAGCAGCCCGGGGTCGCGAGGAGACACTGAAGCTTTCTTT
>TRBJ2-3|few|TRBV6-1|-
CASSEAGRLSTDTQYF
TGTGCCAGCAGTGAAGCGGGACGGTTAAGCACAGATACGCAGTATTTT
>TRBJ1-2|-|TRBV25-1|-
CASMEGNYGYTF
TGTGCCAGCATGGAGGGCAACTATGGCTACACCTTC
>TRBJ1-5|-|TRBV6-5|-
CASSLLPNQPQHF
TGTGCCAGCAGTCTGTTACCCAATCAGCCCCAGCATTTT
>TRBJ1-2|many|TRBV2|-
CASRSDPYGYTF
TGTGCCAGCAGGTCGGACCCGTACGGCTACACCTTC
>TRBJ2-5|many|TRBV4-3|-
CASSQSGTDKETQYF
TGCGCCAGCAGCCAATCCGGGACGGATAAAGAGACCCAGTACTTC
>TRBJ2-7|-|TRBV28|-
CASTKEQLSYEQYF
TGTGCCAGCACGAAAGAACAGCTTAGCTACGAGCAGTACTTC
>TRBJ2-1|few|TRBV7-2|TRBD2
CASRAGGNEQFF
TGTGCCAGCAGGGCGGGGGGAAATGAGCAGTTCTTC
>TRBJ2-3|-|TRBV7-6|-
CASSLGSGGPLDTQYF
TGTGCCAGCAGCTTAGGATCAGGAGGCCCCCTGGATACGCAGTATTTT
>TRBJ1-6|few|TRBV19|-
CASSNQGYNSPLHF
TGTGCCAGTAGTAACCAGGGGTATAATTCACCCCTCCACTTT
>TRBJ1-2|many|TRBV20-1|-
CSAREAGAHGYTF
TGCAGTGCTAGAGAAGCGGGGGCACATGGCTACACCTTC
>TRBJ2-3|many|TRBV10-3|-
CAIRDSRTDTQYF
TGTGCCATCAGGGACAGCCGCACAGATACGCAGTATTTT
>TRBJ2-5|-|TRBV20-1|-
CSAVPGLVETQYF
TGCAGTGCGGTGCCGGGACTGGTAGAGACCCAGTACTTC
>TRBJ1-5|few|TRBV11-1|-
CASSQEVNQPQHF
TGTGCCAGCAGCCAAGAAGTAAATCAGCCCCAGCATTTT
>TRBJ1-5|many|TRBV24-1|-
CATSTIGEPQHF
TGTGCCACCAGTACAATAGGGGAGCCCCAGCATTTT
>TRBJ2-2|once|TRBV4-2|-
CASSQPQGPSTGELFF
TGTGCCAGCAGCCAACCACAGGGTCCCTCCACCGGGGAGCTGTTTTTT
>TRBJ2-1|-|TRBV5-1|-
CASSLALNRGYEQFF
TGCGCCAGCAGCTTGGCCCTCAATCGGGGATATGAGCAGTTCTTC
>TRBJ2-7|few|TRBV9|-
CASSVAGTSYEQYF
TGTGCCAGCAGCGTAGCGGGAACATCCTACGAGCAGTACTTC
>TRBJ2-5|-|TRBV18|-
CASSPFGTGASGDPNQETQYF
TGTGCCAGCTCACCATTTGGGACAGGGGCTAGCGGGGATCCGAACCAAGAGACCCAGTACTTC
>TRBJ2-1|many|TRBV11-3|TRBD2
CASSFWLLDSRTSGRAWDEQFF
TGTGCCAGCAGCTTCTGGCTGTTGGACTCCCGGACTAGCGGGAGGGCCTGGGATGAGCAGTTCTTC
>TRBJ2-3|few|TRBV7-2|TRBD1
CASSLNRGLADTQYF
TGTGCCAGCAGCTTAAACAGGGGGCTAGCAGATACGCAGTATTTT
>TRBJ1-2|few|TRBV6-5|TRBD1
CATLTGGPNYGYTF
TGTGCCACCCTAACAGGGGGCCCTAACTATGGCTACACCTTC